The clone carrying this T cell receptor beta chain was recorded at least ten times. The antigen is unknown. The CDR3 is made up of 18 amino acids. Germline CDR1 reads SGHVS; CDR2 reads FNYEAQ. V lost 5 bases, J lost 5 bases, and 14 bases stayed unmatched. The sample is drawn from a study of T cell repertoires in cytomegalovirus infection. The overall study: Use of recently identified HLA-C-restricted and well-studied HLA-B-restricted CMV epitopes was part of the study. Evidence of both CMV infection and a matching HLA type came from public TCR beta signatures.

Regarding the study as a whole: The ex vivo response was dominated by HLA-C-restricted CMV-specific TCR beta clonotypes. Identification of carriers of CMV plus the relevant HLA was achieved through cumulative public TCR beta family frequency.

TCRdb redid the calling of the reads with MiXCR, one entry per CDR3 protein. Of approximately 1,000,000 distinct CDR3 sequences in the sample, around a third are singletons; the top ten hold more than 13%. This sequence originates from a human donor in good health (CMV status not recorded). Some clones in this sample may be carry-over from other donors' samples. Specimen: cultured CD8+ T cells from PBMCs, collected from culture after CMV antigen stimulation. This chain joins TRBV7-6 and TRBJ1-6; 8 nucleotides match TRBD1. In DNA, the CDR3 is TGTGCCAGCAGCCCCACGTGGGCAGGGGGCGACGATAATTCACCCCTCCACTTT. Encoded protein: CASSPTWAGGDDNSPLHF.